This entry describes one TCR beta chain. These data originate in a study of T cell changes during pregnancy in multiple sclerosis. Profiling relied on immunoSEQ multiplex PCR, and the TCRdb table lists in-frame clones only, not all of them. The sample includes some 80,000 clones, about 95% of them seen just once. The CDR3 length is 12 residues. The V gene lost 2 bases and the J gene lost 5 bases, with 8 bases spanning the gap. Germline V lookup: CDR1 SGHNT, CDR2 YYREEE (reference sequence). The sequences come from peripheral blood, collected in the second trimester of pregnancy. This rearrangement joins TRBV5-4 to TRBJ2-7; a possible D gene is TRBD1 (6 bases). This TCR was sampled from a female donor with multiple sclerosis, enrolled in a pregnancy study. Written as DNA, the CDR3 is TGTGCCAGCAGCTTTGACAGGAACGAGCAGTACTTC. It yields the protein CASSFDRNEQYF.